This is a list of T cell receptor beta chains from one sample in a study of STAT5B mutations in CD4+ large granular lymphocyte leukemia. Some clones are missing from TCRdb's copy, which holds only in-frame ones; the method was immunoSEQ multiplex PCR. The sample holds around 4,600 clones, about four fifths seen once. The specimen sequenced was PBMCs. Receptors were obtained from a man between 65 and 80 years old with CD4+ T-cell large granular lymphocyte leukemia. Both conserved end residues are part of each CDR3. D genes are given only for firm matches. Clone size is shown for a subset of rows, as once, few, many or a class of expanded clone.

size: .
J: TRBJ2-3
V: TRBV7-6
D: .
DNA: TGTGCCAGCAGCTTAGCGCTGGGCGCAGATACGCAGTATTTT
CDR3: CASSLALGADTQYF

size: .
J: TRBJ1-3
V: TRBV10-2
D: .
DNA: TGCGCCAGCGGGGAAAGAGGCGGAAACACCATATATTTT
CDR3: CASGERGGNTIYF

size: .
J: TRBJ1-1
V: TRBV7-2
D: .
DNA: TGTGCCAGCAGCCCGAGCCCAGGGCCGAACACTGAAGCTTTCTTT
CDR3: CASSPSPGPNTEAFF

size: few
J: TRBJ1-2
V: TRBV19
D: .
DNA: TGTGCCAGTAGTATATCTCGGAGGGACGGCTATGGCTACACCTTC
CDR3: CASSISRRDGYGYTF

size: .
J: TRBJ2-3
V: TRBV19
D: .
DNA: TGTGCCAGTAGTATGATGGATCGGGTGCCGTATTTT
CDR3: CASSMMDRVPYF

size: .
J: TRBJ1-1
V: TRBV16
D: .
DNA: TGTGCCAGCAGACCACCACCGGGTATTCAAGCTTTCTTT
CDR3: CASRPPPGIQAFF

size: once
J: TRBJ1-1
V: TRBV5-1
D: .
DNA: TGCGCCAGCAGCTTTAATGGGAACACTGAAGCTTTCTTT
CDR3: CASSFNGNTEAFF

size: .
J: TRBJ2-3
V: TRBV27
D: .
DNA: TGTGCCAGCAGTTTATCGAGTGCCCCCGGGCAGTATTTT
CDR3: CASSLSSAPGQYF

size: .
J: TRBJ2-3
V: TRBV27
D: TRBD2
DNA: TGTGCCAGCAGTCCTTACACTAGCGGGAGGGCGTCTACAGATACGCAGTATTTT
CDR3: CASSPYTSGRASTDTQYF

size: .
J: TRBJ1-4
V: TRBV5-1
D: .
DNA: TGCGCCAGCAGCCTCGGGGTGGGGGAAACAACTAATGAAAAACTGTTTTTT
CDR3: CASSLGVGETTNEKLFF

size: .
J: TRBJ2-3
V: TRBV5-1
D: .
DNA: TGCGCCAGCAGCTTGGGAGCAGGGTGGTCAGATACGCAGTATTTT
CDR3: CASSLGAGWSDTQYF

size: once
J: TRBJ2-5
V: TRBV5-1
D: .
DNA: TGCGCCAGCAGGTATGAGGGGACCGAGACCCAGTACTTC
CDR3: CASRYEGTETQYF

size: .
J: TRBJ2-7
V: TRBV19
D: .
DNA: TGTGCCAGTAGCTCGGGAGCGGGCTACGAGCAGTACTTC
CDR3: CASSSGAGYEQYF

size: large
J: TRBJ1-5
V: TRBV19
D: .
DNA: TGTGCCAGTAGTCGGGACGGCTTCAATCAGCCCCAGCATTTT
CDR3: CASSRDGFNQPQHF

size: .
J: TRBJ1-2
V: TRBV7-8
D: .
DNA: TGTGCCAGCAGCTTTGCCCATGGCAACTATGGCTACACCTTC
CDR3: CASSFAHGNYGYTF

size: .
J: TRBJ2-2
V: TRBV6-6
D: TRBD2
DNA: TGTGCCAGCAGGACTAGCGGGAGATCTCACACCGGGGAGCTGTTTTTT
CDR3: CASRTSGRSHTGELFF

size: few
J: TRBJ2-2
V: TRBV5-1
D: TRBD2
DNA: TGCGCCAGCAGCTTACTAGCGGGAGGGCCCGGGGAGCTGTTTTTT
CDR3: CASSLLAGGPGELFF

size: .
J: TRBJ2-3
V: TRBV7-6
D: .
DNA: TGTGCCAGCAGCTTATTCCTAGTAACAGATACGCAGTATTTT
CDR3: CASSLFLVTDTQYF